The 14 T cell receptor beta chains given below trace back to one sample, sequenced in a study of blood T cell repertoires in COVID-19. The table came from immunoSEQ multiplex PCR; TCRdb's copy has only in-frame clones and leaves some out. The sample consists of over 150,000 clones, roughly 88% of them appearing once. Sequencing used peripheral blood. Receptors were obtained from a woman older than 75 with active or convalescent COVID-19.

This clone has only one observation. The V call is TRBV13, the J call TRBJ2-3; D call uncertain. This CDR3 spans 14 amino acids. The V end was cut by 1 base, the J end by 2 bases, with 7 bases between. CDR1 is PRHDT and CDR2 is FYEKMQ in the germline V gene (reference sequence). The CDR3 DNA is TGTGCCAGCAGCTTAGCTTCTCTCACAGATACGCAGTATTTT. It is translated as CASSLASLTDTQYF.

Notes on this clone: The germline gene is not matched at one end of the junction; a read error may be the cause. This chain joins TRBV9 and TRBJ2-1; TRBD2 might be the D (5 bases). The CDR3 is 13 residues long. Looked up from germline, CDR1 is SGDLS and CDR2 is YYNGEE. For the CDR3, the DNA is TGTGCCAGCAGCGTAGATGAAATGGGGAGCCCCCTCTTC. Translating gives CASSVDEMGSPLF.

The chain uses TRBV2 and TRBJ2-6, with 9 bases matching TRBD1. Germline V gene data show CDR1 as SNHLY and CDR2 as FYNNEI. This CDR3 has 16 residues. The V segment lost 3 bases and the J segment 3 bases; nucleotides outside the gene matches: 3. DNA of the CDR3: TGTGCCAGCAGTGATGTGACAGGGGGTGGGGCCAACGTCCTGACTTTC. This encodes CASSDVTGGGANVLTF.

This chain uses TRBV19 with TRBJ1-3; D not certain. Germline CDR1 is LNHDA and CDR2 is SQIVND (reference sequence). Deletions cut 4 bases from V and 0 bases from J, with 28 bases between. The CDR3 has 21 amino acids. The CDR3 sequence is CASSTPRGSRLRGSSGNTIYF. The CDR3 DNA reads TGTGCCAGTAGTACCCCTCGAGGGAGCCGTTTACGAGGGAGCTCTGGAAACACCATATATTTT.

This clone showed up just once. This chain uses TRBV20-1 with TRBJ2-7; 7 nucleotides line up with TRBD1. The germline V gene encodes CDR1 DFQATT and CDR2 SNEGSKA (reference sequence). The CDR3 is made up of 11 amino acids. V trimming: 5 bases; J trimming: 3 bases; junction bases outside the gene matches: 1. The CDR3 region is CSAGQDYEQYF. The CDR3 DNA reads TGCAGTGCTGGACAGGACTACGAGCAGTACTTC.

The J gene is TRBJ1-1, the V gene TRBV3-1 (or the pseudogene TRBV3-2), with D possibly TRBD1 on 6 matching bases. Trimming removed 5 bases at V and 0 bases at J, with 16 bases between. Germline assignment: CDR1 LGHDT and CDR2 YNNKEL (reference sequence). The CDR3 covers 16 residues. CDR3 sequence (DNA): TGTGCCAGCAGCTGGGGGGGCAGCCCTATGAACACTGAAGCTTTCTTT. Its translation: CASSWGGSPMNTEAFF.

The chain is built from TRBV7-9 and TRBJ2-7; weak D call: TRBD1 (6 bases). V lost 5 bases and J 8 bases, leaving 22 bases between the germline ends. The CDR3 totals 15 residues. Looked up from germline, CDR1 is SEHNR and CDR2 is FQNEAQ (reference sequence). This CDR3 reads CASSLGQGNTRKQYF. The CDR3 DNA sequence: TGTGCCAGCAGCCTCGGGCAGGGGAATACCCGCAAGCAGTACTTC.

V and J are TRBV9 and TRBJ1-2; 8 bases align to TRBD1. Germline V CDR1 and CDR2: SGDLS, YYNGEE. The CDR3 consists of 15 residues. The V and J ends lost 3 bases and 7 bases, in that order; junction bases with no gene match: 11. CDR3 protein: CASSGTGTGASGYTF. As DNA, the CDR3 is TGTGCCAGCAGCGGAACCGGGACAGGTGCTTCTGGCTACACCTTC.

The chain recombines TRBV5-1 with TRBJ2-5, with 10 bases that match TRBD2. CDR3 size: 16 residues. Trimming took 3 bases from V and 4 from J; bases not matched to a gene: 9. CDR1 and CDR2 from the germline V gene are SGHRS and YFSETQ. CDR3 residues: CASSSVQQRGGETQYF. CDR3 DNA: TGCGCCAGCAGCTCCGTCCAGCAGCGGGGGGGAGAGACCCAGTACTTC.

This sequence joins TRBV9 and TRBJ2-7; 8 bases are shared with TRBD1. Germline CDR1 and CDR2: SGDLS and YYNGEE. The trim removed 5 bases at V and 3 bases at J, leaving 10 bases unmatched. The CDR3 extends over 15 amino acids. CDR3 loop: CASSPEGQAFYEQYF. CDR3 bases: TGTGCCAGCAGTCCCGAGGGACAGGCCTTCTACGAGCAGTACTTC.

The chain employs TRBV28 and TRBJ1-6; TRBD1 agrees at 12 bases. This CDR3 has 18 residues. V gave up 5 bases and J gave up 1 base; unmatched junction bases: 6. Germline V gene data show CDR1 as MDHEN and CDR2 as SYDVKM. CDR3 sequence reads: CASSPGTGGLSYNSPLHF. Written as DNA, the CDR3 is TGTGCCAGCAGTCCCGGGACAGGGGGCCTATCCTATAATTCACCCCTCCACTTT.

The V call is TRBV7-9, the J call TRBJ1-1; weak D call: TRBD1 (6 bases). The CDR3 spans 15 residues. The germline V gene encodes CDR1 SEHNR and CDR2 FQNEAQ (reference sequence). Trimming cost V 5 bases and J 4 bases, with 17 bases left between them. The CDR3 DNA reads as TGTGCCAGCAGCGTGGGGAAACAGGGTGTCACTGAAGCTTTCTTT. It is translated as CASSVGKQGVTEAFF.

This rearrangement joins TRBV6-5 to TRBJ2-1, with D perhaps matching TRBD1 (5 bases). Trimming removed 4 bases at V and 6 bases at J, with 13 bases between. The CDR3 sequence is 14 residues long. Germline CDR1 MNHEY, CDR2 SVGAGI. The CDR3 region has the DNA TGTGCCAGCAGTTCCTCGGACACCCGCAATGAGCAGTTCTTC. Protein sequence: CASSSSDTRNEQFF.

This sequence joins TRBV5-1 and TRBJ2-5; maybe TRBD2 (7 bases). This CDR3 comprises 14 residues. Looked up from germline, CDR1 is SGHRS and CDR2 is YFSETQ. Deletions cut 0 bases from V and 5 bases from J, with 11 bases between. In DNA form, the CDR3 reads TGCGCCAGCAGCTTGGAGGGGGGGCAGGAGACCCAGTACTTC. It encodes CASSLEGGQETQYF. The full variable domain, in which reference TRBV5-1 and TRBJ2-5 provide the parts outside the CDR3, is KAGVTQTPRYLIKTRGQQVTLSCSPISGHRSVSWYQQTPGQGLQFLFEYFSETQRNKGNFPGRFSGRQFSNSRSEMNVSTLELGDSALYLCASSLEGGQETQYFGPGTRLLVL.